Listed here is a single T cell receptor (beta chain). No antigen is known for it. These data are taken from a study of blood T cells in healthy people across ages. The study, taken as a whole, reports: Significant beta diversity loss was already apparent by age 40, declining roughly linearly. Changes seen in expanded clonotypes were possibly confounded by donor CMV status left unknown. From one million sequenced T cells, diversity estimates were lower bounds.

V lost 5 bases, J lost 1 base, and 15 bases lay in between. The CDR3 spans 16 residues. Germline V gives CDR1 SEHNR, CDR2 FQNEAQ (reference sequence). Then a second PCR, running roughly 7 to 11 cycles, was carried out with a sample-barcoded 5' primer and a J-beta primer mix. One entry per CDR3 protein results from TCRdb running MiXCR on the 5' RACE reads. The data show 350,000 to 450,000 distinct CDR3 sequences, more than 45% seen once. This clonotype was obtained from a man in his 60s in good health. The source material was blood. V is TRBV7-9 and J is TRBJ2-1, with a tentative D call TRBD2 (6 bases). In DNA, the CDR3 is TGTGCCAGCAGCCCACTCGGCGGGGAGTCCTACAATGAGCAGTTCTTC. It specifies CASSPLGGESYNEQFF.